This paragraph reports one T cell receptor beta chain. There are many counts of this clone. Its recognized antigen is unknown. There are no base qualities to consult, and no much larger clone falls within one base. V is pruned by 5 bases and J by 10 bases, leaving 14 bases of the junction without a gene match. The CDR3 measures 16 amino acids from cysteine to phenylalanine. The CDR3 DNA has 48 bases and is translated from base 1. The germline V gene (reference sequence) yields SEHNR for CDR1 and FQNEAQ for CDR2. This sample is drawn from a study of blood T cell repertoires in COVID-19 (TCRdb year 2020). In the study overall: Samples from collaborators originated in the United States, Italy and Spain and spanned both the acute and convalescent phases of COVID-19. The prospective study material was composed of cDNA or gDNA derived from T cells, B-cell-depleted T cells, or PBMCs. Subjects who had been exposed to COVID-19, were actively infected with it, or had recovered from it provided the deeply sampled blood TCRbeta repertoires that made up the dataset. The repertoires were released in a freely available public database intended as a resource for research on the immune response to SARS-CoV-2. Samples came from the ongoing ImmuneRACE study (first 160 participants) plus 1,254 subjects from 6 global collaborators. A de-identified subject ID, COVID-19 status, age in years and sex were almost always included in the sample metadata. Where available, HLA class I and class II types were taken from metadata supplied by the sample provider and were not determined by assay-based typing.

Points the paper makes about the study in general: The quantity of clinical and demographic metadata differed by source and by participant and was supplied without curation.

Each collaborating institution followed its own protocols to collect whole blood in K2EDTA tubes. Collaborator samples were shipped for TCRbeta analysis as frozen whole blood, isolated PBMCs, or DNA extracted from either sample type. TCRbeta CDR3 regions were amplified from genomic DNA by means of the immunoSEQ Assay, a bias-controlled multiplex PCR. Regarding the original processing steps: The number of nucleated cells in each sample was estimated from the amplification of reference gene primers within the assay. To quantify the absolute abundance of each unique TCRbeta CDR3 rearrangement, sequence reads were collapsed and filtered. For each sample, productive Simpson clonality was calculated as the square root of Simpson's diversity index across productive rearrangements. Held by TCRdb, this immuneACCESS table contains in-frame sequences only and omits some clones. Under half of the omission traces to an unresolved V gene where checked; the cause of the rest is unknown. V, J and clone size derive from that table, while D and trimming were established from the DNA sequence. The sample has under 200,000 clones on record, approximately 81% of them singletons. About 1% of the sample is in the top ten clones.

This clonotype was sampled from a man aged 40-55 years with acute or convalescent COVID-19. The receptor chain draws on TRBV7-9 and TRBJ1-6; 7 middle bases align to TRBD1. Material: peripheral blood. The bases read TGTGCCAGCAGCCCACAGAACAGGGGCCCGTACTCACCCCTCCACTTT. Its translation reads: CASSPQNRGPYSPLHF.